These T cell receptor beta chains were read from a single sample in a study of cytomegalovirus exposure and HLA in healthy donors. Sequenced by immunoSEQ multiplex PCR; TCRdb stores in-frame clones only, minus some. The table records about 140,000 clones, 65% to 80% of them present only once. The sequenced material came from PBMCs. These receptor sequences come from a man aged 25 to 40 in good health and CMV-seronegative. The CDR3 runs from the conserved cysteine through the conserved F or W.

TRBV5-4	TRBJ2-1	CASSLEHNEQFF
TRBV2	TRBJ2-1	CASSEQGPGVTYNEQFF
TRBV19	TRBJ2-5	CASSIGGPDPWETQYF
TRBV29-1	TRBJ2-2	CSVEDAGLTGNTGELFF
TRBV9	TRBJ2-7	CASNRNGGTYEQYF
TRBV19	TRBJ1-1	CASYRQGRAAFF
TRBV18	TRBJ1-4	CASSPRGGATNEKLFF
TRBV7-8	TRBJ2-3	CASGLDFTDTQYF
TRBV5-1	TRBJ1-5	CASSLGGRDQPQHF
TRBV10-2	NA	CASRSGQGSYEQYF
TRBV29-1	TRBJ2-7	CSVERSYEQYF
TRBV5-1	TRBJ2-1	CASRQGLGSYNEQFF
TRBV27	TRBJ1-2	CASSLQGRDYGYTF
TRBV5-1	TRBJ2-1	CASSSGTPNNEQFF
TRBV5-1	TRBJ2-7	CASSRSGGDSYEQYF
TRBV7-2	TRBJ2-1	CASSSDRFTGEQFF
TRBV25-1	TRBJ1-4	CATRGTATNEKLFF
TRBV7-2	TRBJ1-6	CASSLGQFNSPLHF
TRBV30	TRBJ2-7	CALQAISYEQYF
TRBV9	TRBJ2-7	CASSVNGGRGFLAEQYF
TRBV2	TRBJ1-2	CASTGMARGEVVYGYTF
TRBV19	TRBJ1-2	CASSAKDRGAYGYTF
TRBV10-2	TRBJ2-1	CAGGTSGNNEQFF
TRBV18	TRBJ1-4	CASSPGQGNEKLFF
TRBV28	TRBJ1-2	CASSLPLPGQGLYGYTF
TRBV14	TRBJ2-1	CASSQAGLAGVYHEQFF
TRBV7-3	TRBJ2-2	CASSPQGQGGTGELFF
TRBV28	TRBJ1-5	CASNEGGGQPQHF
TRBV28	TRBJ2-3	CASVAGGSYTDTQYF
TRBV5-1	TRBJ2-3	CATRTGTTDTQYF
TRBV5-1	TRBJ2-1	CASSLVLAGEVEQFF
TRBV9	TRBJ2-7	CASSPAGSREQYF
TRBV25-1	TRBJ2-2	CASSKQGSGELFF
TRBV7-8	TRBJ1-4	CASSYYQGRLFF
TRBV6-1	TRBJ2-1	CASSEEDTESSYNEQFF
TRBV6-5	TRBJ1-3	CASSLRDTSGNTIYF
TRBV5-1	TRBJ2-5	CASNKQGSGETQYF
TRBV9	TRBJ1-1	CASSVDAGQGAADTEAFF
TRBV19	TRBJ1-1	CASSTDRGQHEAFF
TRBV14	TRBJ2-7	CASSLQQGNEQYF
TRBV2	TRBJ1-1	CASSDRGLTEAFF
TRBV9	TRBJ2-2	CASNRGNTGELFF